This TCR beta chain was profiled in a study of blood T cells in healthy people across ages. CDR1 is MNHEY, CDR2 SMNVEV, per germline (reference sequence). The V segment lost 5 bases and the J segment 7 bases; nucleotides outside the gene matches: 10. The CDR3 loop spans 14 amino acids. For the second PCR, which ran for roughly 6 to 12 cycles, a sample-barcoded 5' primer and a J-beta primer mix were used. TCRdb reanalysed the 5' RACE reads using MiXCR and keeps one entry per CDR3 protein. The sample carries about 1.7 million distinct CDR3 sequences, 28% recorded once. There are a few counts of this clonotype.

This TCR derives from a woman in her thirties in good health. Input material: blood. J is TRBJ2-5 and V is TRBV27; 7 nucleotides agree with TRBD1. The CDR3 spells CASSVTTGAATQYF. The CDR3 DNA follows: TGTGCCAGCAGTGTGACCACAGGGGCTGCGACCCAGTACTTC.